This TCR beta chain was identified during a study of human T cells and chemical hapten exposure. Turning to the study itself: Patches with 0.01% DPC went on the upper back, and the tests were read at 6 days. Affected patients, primarily female, had alopecia areata, totalis or universalis.

The V gene lost 5 bases and the J gene lost 4 bases, with 12 bases spanning the gap. The CDR3 has 13 residues. Germline values: CDR1 SGHRS, CDR2 YFSETQ. Time point specified: pre-sensitization, week 0. Noted treatment: therapeutic diphenylcyclopropenone sensitization with weekly scalp DPC. TCRdb re-analysed the RACE reads in MiXCR, keeping a single row per CDR3 protein. In the table there are under 400,000 distinct CDR3 sequences, 4% to 6% of which are singletons. The gene calls are TRBV5-1 and TRBJ1-1, with TRBD1 as a possible D gene (6 bases). The origin of this receptor is a woman aged 45-59 years with alopecia areata. Some clones in this sample may be carry-over from other donors' samples. This sample comprised whole blood, obtained in connection with sensitization to the hapten diphenylcyclopropenone (DPC). DNA for the CDR3: TGCGCCAGCAGTTCAACAGGGATCACTGAAGCTTTCTTT. Protein: CASSSTGITEAFF.